The subject of this entry is one T cell receptor (beta chain). Its antigen is currently unknown. This sample is part of a study of cytomegalovirus exposure and HLA in healthy donors. The CDR3 length is 15 residues. Germline V CDR1 and CDR2: KGHSH, LQKENI. Trimming took off 0 bases at V and 2 bases at J, with 10 bases between the two ends. Study-level results: The study designated 160 or so TCR beta chains cytomegalovirus-associated.

The PCR used 60 Vbeta and 13 Jbeta primers. Study processing details: Counted up in a later analysis, unique TCR beta chains came to approximately 77 million, with about 9.9 million shared. The protocol was immunoSEQ multiplex PCR, while the TCRdb copy is restricted to in-frame clones and leaves out a portion. V and J calls and clone size are those listed in that table; D and trimming were worked out from the DNA. This sample has some 130,000 clones; around 77% occur once, and the top ten carry approximately 4.3%. The TCR sequence derives from a man younger than 45 in good health. Sequences were obtained from PBMCs. V usage is TRBV18 and J usage is TRBJ2-5; D perhaps matches TRBD1 (6 bases). The CDR3, as DNA: TGTGCCAGCTCACCACCCGGGACACAACAAGAGACCCAGTACTTC. As protein: CASSPPGTQQETQYF. The full variable domain, in which reference TRBV18 and TRBJ2-5 provide the parts outside the CDR3, is NAGVMQNPRHLVRRRGQEARLRCSPMKGHSHVYWYRQLPEEGLKFMVYLQKENIIDESGMPKERFSAEFPKEGPSILRIQQVVRGDSAAYFCASSPPGTQQETQYFGPGTRLLVL.